Listed below are T cell receptor beta chains from one sample, sequenced in a study of cytomegalovirus exposure and HLA in healthy donors. Libraries were prepared by immunoSEQ multiplex PCR; TCRdb keeps only in-frame clonotypes and omits some of them. The sample holds around 150,000 clones, 70% to 85% seen once. The sample consisted of PBMCs. The receptors originated from a male donor in good health and CMV-seronegative. CDR3s include the opening cysteine and the closing phenylalanine or tryptophan. The order of the fields is V gene, D gene, clone size, J gene, CDR3 DNA, CDR3 protein. D genes are given only for firm matches. Expanded clones get a size class; other rows say once, few or many, or leave the size out.

TRBV6-1,-,-,TRBJ2-2,TGTGCCAGCATGGGGGCCGCCGGGGAGCTGTTTTTT,CASMGAAGELFF
TRBV14,TRBD1,-,TRBJ1-4,TGTGCCAGCAGCCACAGACGGGACTACAGGGGGAGGGAAGGTGAAAAACTGTTTTTT,CASSHRRDYRGREGEKLFF
TRBV15,-,few,TRBJ1-1,TGTGCCACCAGCAGAGATTTAATGAACACTGAAGCTTTCTTT,CATSRDLMNTEAFF
TRBV5-1,-,-,TRBJ2-3,TGCGCCAGCAGCTTGGATGGGCAGGCGCCAGATACGCAGTATTTT,CASSLDGQAPDTQYF
TRBV28,TRBD1,-,TRBJ1-2,TGTGCCAGCAGTAAAAACAGGGGCGGCGGCTACACCTTC,CASSKNRGGGYTF
TRBV7-2,TRBD1,-,TRBJ1-4,TGTGCCAGCAGCTCCCACACGGGACAGGGGAATCCTAATGAAAAACTGTTTTTT,CASSSHTGQGNPNEKLFF
TRBV28,TRBD1,once,TRBJ1-2,TGTGCCAGCAGTTTGGATCGACAGGGGTTTGGCTACACCTTC,CASSLDRQGFGYTF
TRBV6-5,-,-,TRBJ1-1,TGTGCCAGCAGAACTCAGGTGAACACTGAAGCTTTCTTT,CASRTQVNTEAFF
TRBV6-5,TRBD2,-,TRBJ2-7,TGTGCCAGCAGTTACCTGAGCGGGAGGGAATCATCCGAGCAGTACTTC,CASSYLSGRESSEQYF
TRBV9,TRBD1,few,TRBJ1-3,TGTGCCAGCAGCGTTGACAGGGGGCCCGGAAACACCATATATTTT,CASSVDRGPGNTIYF
TRBV18,TRBD2,-,TRBJ2-1,TGTGCCAGCTCACCACCCCTAGCGGGGGGGGATGGCAATGAGCAGTTCTTC,CASSPPLAGGDGNEQFF
TRBV2,TRBD2,-,TRBJ2-5,TGTGCCAGCAGATCCCGGGGGGGCGAACAAGAGACCCAGTACTTC,CASRSRGGEQETQYF
TRBV7-6,-,once,TRBJ2-3,TGTGCCAGCAGCTTAGGGGGACTCACAGATACGCAGTATTTT,CASSLGGLTDTQYF
TRBV6-6,TRBD1,-,TRBJ1-2,TGTGCCAGCAGACGGGACAGCCTCTATGGCTACACCTTC,CASRRDSLYGYTF
TRBV13,TRBD1,-,TRBJ1-2,TGTGCCAGCAGGACAGGGGCGGCGGGGGGCTACACCTTC,CASRTGAAGGYTF
TRBV7-9,-,-,TRBJ1-4,TGTGCCAGCAGCTTAGCACAGGGTAATGAAAAACTGTTTTTT,CASSLAQGNEKLFF
TRBV6-5,TRBD1,once,TRBJ1-6,TGTGCCAGCAAACAGGACAGGGCAAATTCACCCCTCCACTTT,CASKQDRANSPLHF
TRBV28,-,-,TRBJ2-5,TGTGCCAGCACGCAGGGGGGAGAGACCCAGTACTTC,CASTQGGETQYF
TRBV7-2,TRBD1,-,TRBJ1-2,TGTGCCAGCAGCTCGGCAGGACAGGGGGTGGGCTACACCTTC,CASSSAGQGVGYTF
TRBV6-5,TRBD1,-,TRBJ2-2,TGTGCCAGCAGTACAGGGGTGAACACCGGGGAGCTGTTTTTT,CASSTGVNTGELFF
TRBV15,TRBD1,once,TRBJ2-7,TGTGCCACCAGCAGAGAGGACAGGGGCTACGAGCAGTACTTC,CATSREDRGYEQYF
TRBV15,-,-,TRBJ1-5,TGTGCCACCAGCAGAGACGGCAGGGAAGGCAATCAGCCCCAGCATTTT,CATSRDGREGNQPQHF
TRBV7-3,TRBD2,-,TRBJ2-1,TGTGCCAGCAGCTTAATGGGGGGGTTTAGCAATGAGCAGTTCTTC,CASSLMGGFSNEQFF
TRBV6-1,-,-,TRBJ2-3,TGTGCCAGCAGTCCAAGGGGGTCCACAGATACGCAGTATTTT,CASSPRGSTDTQYF
TRBV28,TRBD2,-,TRBJ2-5,TGTGCCAGCAGTTTAGCGGCTTCGGGACTAAACATTAGGACCCAGTACTTC,CASSLAASGLNIRTQYF
TRBV7-2,TRBD1,-,TRBJ2-7,TGTGCCAGCAGCTTCGGGACAGCGCCGACTTACGAGCAGTACTTC,CASSFGTAPTYEQYF
TRBV5-1,-,-,TRBJ2-1,TGCGCCAGCAGCTTCGAGGACACCCGCTACAATGAGCAGTTCTTC,CASSFEDTRYNEQFF
TRBV5-1,-,-,TRBJ1-1,TGCGCCAGCAGCCCATTTAGCAGGGACACTGAAGCTTTCTTT,CASSPFSRDTEAFF
TRBV4-2,TRBD2,-,TRBJ2-7,TGTGCCAGCAGCCGTGCCGGACTAGCGGGAGGGCCTGGAAACTACGAGCAGTACTTC,CASSRAGLAGGPGNYEQYF
TRBV25-1,-,-,TRBJ1-2,TGTGCCAGCAGTGAATGGAGGGACCGGCTCTATGGCTACACCTTC,CASSEWRDRLYGYTF
TRBV7-2,-,-,TRBJ2-3,TGTGCCAGCAGCTTAGATGGGTCCGGGGGAACGCAGTATTTT,CASSLDGSGGTQYF
TRBV2,TRBD1,-,TRBJ2-7,TGTGCCAGTTCGACAGGGAAGAACTACGAGCAGTACTTC,CASSTGKNYEQYF
TRBV6-6,TRBD1,-,TRBJ2-2,TGTGCCAGCAGTTACGACAGGGGCGGGGAGCTGTTTTTT,CASSYDRGGELFF
TRBV18,TRBD1,once,TRBJ1-6,TGTGCCAGCTCACCACAGAAAGGGACAGGGGGTTCACCCCTCCACTTT,CASSPQKGTGGSPLHF
TRBV7-2,-,-,TRBJ2-5,TGTGCCAGCAGCCCGAGGTGGAAAGCGGAGACCCAGTACTTC,CASSPRWKAETQYF
TRBV5-6,-,-,TRBJ2-1,TGTGCCAGCAGCTTGAACAGGGACCAGGCCTTCTTC,CASSLNRDQAFF
TRBV4-2,TRBD1,-,TRBJ1-6,TGTGCCAGCAGCCAAGATTGGGCAGGGGGCAGTTCACCCCTCCACTTT,CASSQDWAGGSSPLHF
TRBV6-1,-,-,TRBJ1-1,TGTGCCAGCAGTGAAAGGGGAGGGACTGAAGCTTTCTTT,CASSERGGTEAFF
TRBV14,-,-,TRBJ1-6,TGTGCCAGCAGCCTCAATGCCCAGGGCTTGTCACCCCTCCACTTT,CASSLNAQGLSPLHF
TRBV6-5,TRBD1,-,TRBJ2-7,TGTGCCAGCAGTTACTCCCCGCAGGGGGCCTACGAGCAGTACTTC,CASSYSPQGAYEQYF
TRBV7-8,-,-,TRBJ2-2,TGTGCCAGCAGCTTAGCTGGGAGGCAGGGGGAGCTGTTTTTT,CASSLAGRQGELFF
TRBV2,TRBD2,few,TRBJ2-3,TGTGCCAGCAGCTTTAGCGGGAGTAGCTCAGATACGCAGTATTTT,CASSFSGSSSDTQYF
TRBV9,-,-,TRBJ1-3,TGTGCCAGCAGCCCCCAAGGAAACACCATATATTTT,CASSPQGNTIYF
TRBV7-6,TRBD1,-,TRBJ2-7,TGTGCCAGCAGCTTAGGGACAGGGGTGAGAGAGCAGTACTTC,CASSLGTGVREQYF
TRBV5-1,TRBD1,-,TRBJ2-3,TGCGCCAGCAGCGGACCGACAGGGGAGCCAGATACGCAGTATTTT,CASSGPTGEPDTQYF
TRBV6-6,-,-,TRBJ2-5,TGTGCCAGCAGTTCCCGGTCCCAGGGCATAAAGACCCAGTACTTC,CASSSRSQGIKTQYF
TRBV2,TRBD2,-,TRBJ2-3,TGTGCCAGCAGGCGCACTAGCGGGAGTGCAGATACGCAGTATTTT,CASRRTSGSADTQYF
TRBV13,TRBD1,-,TRBJ1-2,TGTGCCAGCAGCACCAGGGGGCTAGGTGGCTACACCTTC,CASSTRGLGGYTF
TRBV7-2,TRBD1,-,TRBJ1-3,TGTGCCAGCAGCTTGGACAGGGAAGGAAACACCATATATTTT,CASSLDREGNTIYF
TRBV14,-,-,TRBJ2-7,TGTGCCAGCAGCCGTCAGGGGTACGAGCAGTACTTC,CASSRQGYEQYF
TRBV9,TRBD2,-,TRBJ2-5,TGTGCCAGCAGCGGAAGCGGGAGCGGATTTGTGACCCAGTACTTC,CASSGSGSGFVTQYF
TRBV5-1,TRBD2,-,TRBJ2-1,TGCGCCAGCAGCCCTAGGACTAGCGGGGCCGGTAATGAGCAGTTCTTC,CASSPRTSGAGNEQFF
TRBV4-2,-,-,TRBJ2-5,TGTGCCAGCAGCCCGAGGTTACAAGGAGAGACCCAGTACTTC,CASSPRLQGETQYF
TRBV10-3,TRBD2,-,TRBJ2-2,TGTGCCAGCACTAGCGGGAGGACCGGGGAGCTGTTTTTT,CASTSGRTGELFF
TRBV11-2,-,few,TRBJ2-5,TGTGCCAGCAGCTTCGGCAGTTTCGGGGGGACCCAGTACTTC,CASSFGSFGGTQYF
TRBV27,-,-,TRBJ2-7,TGTGCCAGCAGTTTTTCGCGGCTGAGCGAGCAGTACTTC,CASSFSRLSEQYF
TRBV6-6,TRBD1,-,TRBJ2-1,TGTGCCAGCAGCCGTGGACAGGGTGCCAATGAGCAGTTCTTC,CASSRGQGANEQFF